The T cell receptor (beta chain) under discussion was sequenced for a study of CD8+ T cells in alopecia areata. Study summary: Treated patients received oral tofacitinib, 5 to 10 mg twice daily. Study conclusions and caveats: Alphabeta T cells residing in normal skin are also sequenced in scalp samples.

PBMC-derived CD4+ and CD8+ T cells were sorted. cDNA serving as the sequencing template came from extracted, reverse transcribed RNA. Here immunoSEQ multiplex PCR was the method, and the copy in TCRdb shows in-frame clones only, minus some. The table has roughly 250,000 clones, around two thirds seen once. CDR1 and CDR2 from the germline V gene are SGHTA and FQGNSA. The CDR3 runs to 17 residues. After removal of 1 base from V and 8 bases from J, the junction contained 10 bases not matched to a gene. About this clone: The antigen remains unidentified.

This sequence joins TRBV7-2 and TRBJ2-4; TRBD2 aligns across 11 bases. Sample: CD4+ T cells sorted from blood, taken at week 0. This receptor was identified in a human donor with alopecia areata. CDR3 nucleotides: TGTGCCAGCAGCTTAGAGGAGGTAGCGGGGGGGCCGGACATTCAGTACTTC. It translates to CASSLEEVAGGPDIQYF.